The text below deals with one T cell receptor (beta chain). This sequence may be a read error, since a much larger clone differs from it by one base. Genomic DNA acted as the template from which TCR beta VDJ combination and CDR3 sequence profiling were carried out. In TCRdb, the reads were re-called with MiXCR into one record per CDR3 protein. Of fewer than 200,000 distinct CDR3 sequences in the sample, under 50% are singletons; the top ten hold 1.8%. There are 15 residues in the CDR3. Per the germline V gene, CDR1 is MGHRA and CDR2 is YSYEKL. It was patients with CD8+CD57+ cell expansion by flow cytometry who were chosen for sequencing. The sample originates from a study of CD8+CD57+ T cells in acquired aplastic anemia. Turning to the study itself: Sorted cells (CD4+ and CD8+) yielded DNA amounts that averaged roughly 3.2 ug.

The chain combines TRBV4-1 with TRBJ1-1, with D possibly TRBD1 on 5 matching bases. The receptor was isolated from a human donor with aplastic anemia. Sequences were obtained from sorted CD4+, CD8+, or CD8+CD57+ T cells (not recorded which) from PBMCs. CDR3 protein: CASSQDLGADTDAFF. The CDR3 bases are TGCGCCAGCAGCCAAGATCTCGGAGCGGACACTGACGCTTTCTTT.